This T cell receptor (beta chain) was recovered during a study of T cells in Graves' hyperthyroidism and ophthalmopathy. General observations from the study: The model anticipated ophthalmopathy a median about six months pre-onset.

The CDR3 has 14 residues. Trimming cost V 6 bases and J 3 bases; bases outside gene matches: 5. Many counts were recorded for this clonotype. Its antigen remains unidentified. Amplification targeted TCR beta CDR3 regions from RNA transcripts. First-round RT-PCR with HTBI primers amplified the TCR CDR3 region. One entry per CDR3 protein results from TCRdb running MiXCR on the multiplex PCR reads. In the table there are some 360,000 distinct CDR3 sequences, 18% of which are singletons. Sequenced material: blood. The rearrangement uses TRBV12-3 or TRBV12-4 and TRBJ1-1; TRBD1 aligns across 9 bases. The TCR was taken from a woman aged 40 to 55 with Graves' ophthalmopathy. The DNA for the CDR3 is TGTGCCAGCAGCTTACAGGGGGCTTACACTGAAGCTTTCTTT. It specifies CASSLQGAYTEAFF.